One sample yielded the 17 T cell receptor beta chains listed below, sequenced in a study of cytomegalovirus exposure and HLA in healthy donors. PCR amplification relied on 60 Vbeta primers (plus 13 Jbeta primers). Clones were read by immunoSEQ multiplex PCR, and TCRdb kept only the in-frame ones, dropping some. The table has around 120,000 clones, about four fifths seen once; the top ten hold 3.9%. Sequencing was done on a sample of PBMCs. The receptors were gathered from a woman in her thirties in good health and CMV-seronegative.

The chain carries TRBV9 and TRBJ2-7; D might be TRBD2 (7 bases). Per germline, CDR1 SGDLS and CDR2 YYNGEE. Trimming removed 0 bases at V and 6 bases at J, with 13 bases between. This CDR3 has 14 amino acids. CDR3: CASSVGNREGEQYF. CDR3 bases: TGTGCCAGCAGCGTAGGAAACAGGGAGGGCGAGCAGTACTTC.

This clone was seen a few times. The chain has TRBV9 and TRBJ2-5, with D maybe TRBD2 (5 bases). Germline CDR1 is SGDLS and CDR2 is YYNGEE. The CDR3 spans 14 residues. V was trimmed by 0 bases and J by 2 bases, leaving 8 bases between them. The CDR3 loop is CASSVASGQETQYF. The DNA of the CDR3 is TGTGCCAGCAGCGTAGCCAGCGGACAAGAGACCCAGTACTTC.

Here the CDR3 reads CASRGTTGGDRRYTF. For the CDR3, the DNA is TGTGCCAGCAGGGGGACTACAGGGGGAGATCGGCGCTACACCTTC. This chain links TRBV28 with TRBJ1-2; 8 bases align to TRBD1. V lost 6 bases to trimming and J lost 9 bases; unmatched junction nucleotides: 15. The CDR3 extends over 15 amino acids. Germline-derived CDR1 and CDR2 are MDHEN and SYDVKM.

This clone has a single count. The chain is built from TRBV28 and TRBJ1-2; the D is unclear. The V gene's germline CDR1 is MDHEN and CDR2 SYDVKM. V was pared by 6 bases and J by 3 bases, with 11 bases between. The length of the CDR3 is 13 residues. The chain's CDR3 is CASRREADYGYTF. CDR3 coding DNA: TGTGCCAGCAGGCGCGAGGCGGACTATGGCTACACCTTC.

The rearrangement uses TRBV19 and TRBJ2-1; D possibly corresponds to TRBD2 (5 bases). CDR3 length: 12 amino acids. V was trimmed by 5 bases and J by 12 bases, leaving 14 bases between them. Germline V gene sequence: CDR1 LNHDA, CDR2 SQIVND (reference sequence). CDR3 amino acids: CASSRASGSQFF. The CDR3 bases are TGTGCCAGTAGTCGAGCGTCGGGGTCGCAGTTCTTC.

V and J are TRBV7-8 and TRBJ1-1; D remains unclear. This CDR3 is 15 amino acids long. Per the germline V gene, CDR1 is SGHVS and CDR2 is FQNEAQ. Trimming left V 2 bases short and J 1 base short, with 11 bases between. In DNA, the CDR3 is TGTGCCAGCAGCTTATCGGGTCAGTCGAACACTGAAGCTTTCTTT. Translating it yields CASSLSGQSNTEAFF.

This clone turned up a few times. V and J are TRBV15 and TRBJ2-1; D gene unclear. Per the germline V gene, CDR1 is LNHNV and CDR2 is YYDKDF (reference sequence). Trimming cost V 0 bases and J 2 bases, with 11 bases left between them. The CDR3 has 16 residues. For the CDR3, the DNA is TGTGCCACCAGCAGAGAACGACACCAAACCTACAATGAGCAGTTCTTC. Amino acids: CATSRERHQTYNEQFF.

V and J are TRBV11-2 and TRBJ2-7, with 11 bases matching TRBD2. J lost 7 bases, V lost 0 bases, and 11 bases had no gene match. This CDR3 is 17 amino acids long. CDR1 and CDR2 (germline): SGHAT, FQNNGV. The CDR3 is CASSLEGSGRVGREQYF. CDR3 nucleotides: TGTGCCAGCAGCTTAGAGGGTAGCGGGAGGGTTGGGAGGGAGCAGTACTTC.

The chain employs TRBV7-8 and TRBJ1-4; D is possibly TRBD1 (5 bases). This CDR3 is 16 amino acids long. Germline V gene data show CDR1 as SGHVS and CDR2 as FQNEAQ. Trimming left V 5 bases short and J 1 base short, with 14 bases between. The CDR3 reads CASSPTWQGTNEKLFF. The CDR3 nucleotides read TGTGCCAGCAGCCCGACATGGCAGGGAACTAATGAAAAACTGTTTTTT.

The V gene is TRBV9, the J gene TRBJ2-3; the match to TRBD2 covers 7 bases. CDR3 length: 15 amino acids. In germline, CDR1 is SGDLS, CDR2 YYNGEE. V was clipped by 4 bases and J by 6 bases; unmatched bases: 11. CDR3 loop: CASSHEGGLADTQYF. The CDR3 DNA is TGTGCCAGCAGCCACGAGGGAGGGTTGGCGGATACGCAGTATTTT.

This chain links TRBV5-1 with TRBJ2-7; 10 nucleotides agree with TRBD2. V gave up 1 base and J gave up 4 bases; unmatched junction bases: 2. The length of the CDR3 is 14 residues. The germline CDR1 and CDR2 sequences are SGHRS and YFSETQ. CDR3 region: CASSLTAGGYEQYF. CDR3 nucleotides: TGCGCCAGCAGCTTGACAGCGGGAGGGTACGAGCAGTACTTC.

This rearrangement joins TRBV7-2 to TRBJ2-1; maybe TRBD2 (6 bases). V was shortened by 6 bases and J by 9 bases, with 15 bases between the two germline ends. The germline V gene encodes CDR1 SGHTA and CDR2 FQGNSA. The CDR3 spans 13 residues. DNA of the CDR3: TGTGCCAGCAGTAAACGGGAGAGGGGTGAGCAGTTCTTC. Its translation: CASSKRERGEQFF.

V usage is TRBV7-6 and J usage is TRBJ2-5; 9 nucleotides match TRBD1. V trimming: 5 bases; J trimming: 5 bases; junction bases outside the gene matches: 3. CDR3 length: 13 residues. Germline assignment: CDR1 SGHVS and CDR2 FNYEAQ. The CDR3 sequence: CASSGTGTETQYF. CDR3 nucleotides: TGTGCCAGCAGCGGGACAGGGACGGAGACCCAGTACTTC.

The chain employs TRBV6-4 and TRBJ1-5, with D perhaps matching TRBD1 (5 bases). Germline lookup yields CDR1 MRHNA and CDR2 SNTAGT. CDR3 size: 14 residues. Trimming cost V 4 bases and J 6 bases, with 13 bases left between them. CDR3 amino acids: CASSAHRYPQPQHF. As DNA, the CDR3 is TGTGCCAGCAGTGCTCACAGGTATCCTCAGCCCCAGCATTTT.

V usage is TRBV6-5 and J usage is TRBJ2-5; 7 nucleotides align to TRBD1. Germline-derived CDR1 and CDR2 are MNHEY and SVGAGI. CDR3 length: 14 amino acids. V trimming: 6 bases; J trimming: 5 bases; junction bases outside the gene matches: 9. CDR3 loop: CASRRDSPSETQYF. CDR3 DNA sequence: TGTGCCAGCAGGAGGGACAGTCCAAGTGAGACCCAGTACTTC.

The chain links TRBV19 to TRBJ1-4; possibly TRBD1 for D (5 bases). CDR3 size: 19 residues. Deletions cut 4 bases from V and 0 bases from J, with 21 bases between. Germline V lookup: CDR1 LNHDA, CDR2 SQIVND (reference sequence). This CDR3 reads CASSTFALLGRATNEKLFF. The CDR3 DNA reads as TGTGCCAGTAGTACATTTGCGCTGCTGGGCAGGGCAACTAATGAAAAACTGTTTTTT.

The chain is built from TRBV6-1 and TRBJ1-1; D might be TRBD1 (5 bases). Per the germline V gene, CDR1 is MNHNS and CDR2 is SASEGT. V gave up 10 bases and J gave up 6 bases, with 15 bases separating them. The CDR3 has 12 residues. The CDR3 reads CATQRGFAEAFF. Here the CDR3 DNA reads TGTGCCACCCAAAGGGGATTTGCTGAAGCTTTCTTT.